A selection of T cell receptor beta chains follows, all from one sample in a study of CD8 T cells in Susac syndrome. TCRdb itself ran the immunoSEQ multiplex PCR reads through MiXCR, one entry per CDR3 protein. The sample contains 210,000 or so distinct CDR3 sequences, less than 95% of which appear only once. Sequencing was performed on CD4+ T cells from PBMCs. These receptor sequences come from a human donor with Susac syndrome. Each CDR3 is given with its conserved first and last residue. Each record gives: V gene, J gene, D gene, clone size, CDR3 protein, CDR3 DNA. The D gene is left open where the match is weak. Size tells how often a clone was seen (once, few, many) or the class of an expanded clone, and some rows leave it out.

V: TRBV19
J: TRBJ1-5
D: TRBD1
size: NA
CDR3: CASSTGTGAGQPQHF
DNA: TGTGCCAGTAGCACCGGGACAGGGGCGGGTCAGCCCCAGCATTTT

V: TRBV7-9
J: TRBJ1-1
D: NA
size: NA
CDR3: CASSGRGEGTEAFF
DNA: TGTGCCAGCAGCGGCCGCGGGGAGGGCACTGAAGCTTTCTTT

V: TRBV20-1
J: TRBJ1-4
D: TRBD1
size: NA
CDR3: CSAQDRGSEKLFF
DNA: TGCAGTGCGCAAGACAGGGGAAGCGAAAAACTGTTTTTT

V: TRBV5-1
J: TRBJ2-5
D: TRBD2
size: once
CDR3: CASSLASGGEETQYF
DNA: TGCGCCAGCAGCTTGGCTAGCGGGGGAGAAGAGACCCAGTACTTC

V: TRBV7-9
J: TRBJ1-1
D: NA
size: NA
CDR3: CASSLGRWEDEAFF
DNA: TGTGCCAGCAGCTTAGGGAGATGGGAGGATGAAGCTTTCTTT

V: TRBV6-4
J: TRBJ1-2
D: TRBD1
size: once
CDR3: CASSSTGAGGGYTF
DNA: TGTGCCAGCAGTTCTACAGGGGCTGGAGGTGGCTACACCTTC

V: TRBV29-1
J: TRBJ1-1
D: NA
size: NA
CDR3: CSVVQGNTEAFF
DNA: TGCAGCGTCGTACAGGGGAACACTGAAGCTTTCTTT

V: TRBV7-3
J: TRBJ2-3
D: TRBD2
size: once
CDR3: CASSSGASGVFTDTQYF
DNA: TGTGCCAGCAGCTCGGGCGCTAGCGGGGTTTTCACAGATACGCAGTATTTT

V: TRBV7-9
J: TRBJ1-1
D: TRBD1
size: NA
CDR3: CASRPPGQGSTEAFF
DNA: TGTGCCAGCAGACCTCCGGGACAGGGTAGCACTGAAGCTTTCTTT

V: TRBV6-2/TRBV6-3
J: TRBJ1-1
D: NA
size: once
CDR3: CATLSRDTATEAFF
DNA: TGTGCCACCCTCTCCCGGGACACTGCCACTGAAGCTTTCTTT

V: TRBV6-6
J: TRBJ1-5
D: NA
size: NA
CDR3: CASSYVGDQPQHF
DNA: TGTGCCAGCAGTTACGTAGGGGATCAGCCCCAGCATTTT